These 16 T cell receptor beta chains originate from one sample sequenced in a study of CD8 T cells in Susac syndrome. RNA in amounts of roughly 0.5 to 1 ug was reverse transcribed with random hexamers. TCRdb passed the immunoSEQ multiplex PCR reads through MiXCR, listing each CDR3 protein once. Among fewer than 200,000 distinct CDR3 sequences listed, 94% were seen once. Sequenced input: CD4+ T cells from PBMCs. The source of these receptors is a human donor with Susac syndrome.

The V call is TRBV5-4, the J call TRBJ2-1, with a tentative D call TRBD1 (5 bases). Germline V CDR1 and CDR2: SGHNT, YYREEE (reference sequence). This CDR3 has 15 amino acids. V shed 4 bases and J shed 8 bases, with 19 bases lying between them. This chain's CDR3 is CASSDRTSHIDEQFF. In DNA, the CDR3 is TGTGCCAGCAGCGACCGGACATCCCATATCGATGAGCAGTTCTTC.

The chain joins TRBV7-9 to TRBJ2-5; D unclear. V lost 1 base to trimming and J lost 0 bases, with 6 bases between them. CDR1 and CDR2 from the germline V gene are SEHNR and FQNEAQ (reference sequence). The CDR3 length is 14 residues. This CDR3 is CASSLVTYQETQYF. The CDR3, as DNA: TGTGCCAGCAGCTTAGTCACCTACCAAGAGACCCAGTACTTC.

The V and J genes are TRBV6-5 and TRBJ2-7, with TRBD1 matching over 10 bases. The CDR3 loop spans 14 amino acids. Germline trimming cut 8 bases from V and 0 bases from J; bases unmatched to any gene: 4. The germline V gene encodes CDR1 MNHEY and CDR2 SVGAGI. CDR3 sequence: CASGGTGVSYEQYF. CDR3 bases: TGTGCCAGCGGGGGGACAGGGGTCTCCTACGAGCAGTACTTC.

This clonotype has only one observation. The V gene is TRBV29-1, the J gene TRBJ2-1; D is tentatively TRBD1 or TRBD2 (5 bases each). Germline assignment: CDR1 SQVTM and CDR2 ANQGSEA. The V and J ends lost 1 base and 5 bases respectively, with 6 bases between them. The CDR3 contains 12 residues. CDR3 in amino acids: CSVEGGNNEQFF. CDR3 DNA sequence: TGCAGCGTTGAAGGGGGGAACAATGAGCAGTTCTTC.

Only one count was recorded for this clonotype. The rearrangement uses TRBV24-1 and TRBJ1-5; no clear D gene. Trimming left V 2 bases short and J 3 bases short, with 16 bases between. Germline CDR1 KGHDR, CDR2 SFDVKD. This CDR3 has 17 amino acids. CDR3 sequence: CATSDSRAGGYNQPQHF. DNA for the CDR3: TGTGCCACCAGTGATTCCCGGGCTGGCGGGTACAATCAGCCCCAGCATTTT.

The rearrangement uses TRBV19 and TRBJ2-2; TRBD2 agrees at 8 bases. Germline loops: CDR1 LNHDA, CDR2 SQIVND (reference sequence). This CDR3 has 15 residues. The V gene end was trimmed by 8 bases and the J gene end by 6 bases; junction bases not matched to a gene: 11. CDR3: CASHRPGGGAGELFF. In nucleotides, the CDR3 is TGTGCCAGTCACCGACCGGGAGGGGGGGCCGGGGAGCTGTTTTTT.

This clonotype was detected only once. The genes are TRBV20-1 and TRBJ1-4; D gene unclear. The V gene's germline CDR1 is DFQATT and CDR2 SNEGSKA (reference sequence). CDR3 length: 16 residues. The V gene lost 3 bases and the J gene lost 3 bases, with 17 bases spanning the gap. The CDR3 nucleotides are TGCAGTGCTAGTAACGCCGTTTCGGGCTCTAATGAAAAACTGTTTTTT. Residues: CSASNAVSGSNEKLFF.

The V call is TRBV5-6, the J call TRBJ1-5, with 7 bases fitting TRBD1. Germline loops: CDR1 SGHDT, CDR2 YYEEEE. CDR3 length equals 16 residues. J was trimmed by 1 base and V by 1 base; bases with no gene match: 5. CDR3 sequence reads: CASSLTGTVSNQPQHF. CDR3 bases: TGTGCCAGCAGCTTGACTGGGACAGTCAGCAATCAGCCCCAGCATTTT.

The CDR3 coding sequence is TGTGCCAGCAGCCGATCGGGCCAAAGCTCCTACGAGCAGTACTTC. It codes for CASSRSGQSSYEQYF. The chain combines TRBV2 with TRBJ2-7; D is unclear. The CDR3 totals 15 residues. Trimming cost V 6 bases and J 0 bases, with 15 bases left between them. Germline V gives CDR1 SNHLY, CDR2 FYNNEI.

For the CDR3, the DNA is TGCAGTGCTAGAAATCTACTTGGACAGGGGGGCACAGATACGCAGTATTTT. Translation gives CSARNLLGQGGTDTQYF. This chain joins TRBV20-1 and TRBJ2-3; 10 nucleotides align to TRBD1. This CDR3 has 17 amino acids. CDR1 DFQATT and CDR2 SNEGSKA come from the germline V gene (reference sequence). V was pared by 2 bases and J by 1 base, with 9 bases of the junction left unmatched.

CDR3 DNA sequence: TGTGCCAGCAGACGTCCCGGGACCCAACTGCATTTT. This codes for CASRRPGTQLHF. The chain joins TRBV27 to TRBJ1-5; tentative D call: TRBD1 (5 bases). This CDR3 is built from 12 residues. CDR1 and CDR2 from the germline V gene are MNHEY and SMNVEV (reference sequence). Between the trimmed V and J ends, which lost 6 bases and 15 bases, there was a span of 18 bases.

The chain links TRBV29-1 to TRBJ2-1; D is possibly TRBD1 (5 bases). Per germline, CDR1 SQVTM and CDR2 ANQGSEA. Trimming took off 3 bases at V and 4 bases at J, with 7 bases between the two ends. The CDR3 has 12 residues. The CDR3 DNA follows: TGCAGCGTTGACCCAGGGTACAATGAGCAGTTCTTC. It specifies CSVDPGYNEQFF.

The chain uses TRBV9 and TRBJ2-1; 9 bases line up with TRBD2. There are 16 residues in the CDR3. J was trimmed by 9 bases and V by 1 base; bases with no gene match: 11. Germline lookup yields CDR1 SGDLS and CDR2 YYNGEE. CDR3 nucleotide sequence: TGTGCCAGCAGCGTATCTTTGGCGGGGGGGCGGGTTGAGCAGTTCTTC. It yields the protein CASSVSLAGGRVEQFF.

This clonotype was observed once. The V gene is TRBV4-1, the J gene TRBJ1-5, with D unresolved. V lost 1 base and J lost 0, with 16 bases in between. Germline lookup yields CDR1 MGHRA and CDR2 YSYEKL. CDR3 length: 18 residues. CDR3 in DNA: TGCGCCAGCAGCCAAGCACGGGCCGAACCCTATAGCAATCAGCCCCAGCATTTT. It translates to CASSQARAEPYSNQPQHF.

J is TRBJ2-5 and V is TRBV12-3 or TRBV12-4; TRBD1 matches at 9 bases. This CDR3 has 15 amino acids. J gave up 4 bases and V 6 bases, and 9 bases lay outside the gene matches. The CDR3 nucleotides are TGTGCCAGCAGATTCGAGGGACAGGGAGGAGAGACCCAGTACTTC. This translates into CASRFEGQGGETQYF.

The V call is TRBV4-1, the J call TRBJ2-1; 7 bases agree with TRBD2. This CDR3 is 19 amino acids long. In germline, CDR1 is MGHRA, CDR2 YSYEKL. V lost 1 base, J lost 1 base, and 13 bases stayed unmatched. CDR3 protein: CASSQVPMGGSGSYNEQFF. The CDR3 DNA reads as TGCGCCAGCAGCCAAGTCCCCATGGGGGGGAGCGGGTCCTACAATGAGCAGTTCTTC.